This T cell receptor (beta chain) stems from a study of early T cells in non-severe SARS-CoV-2 infection. Study summary: Bulk RNA taken from unsorted whole blood was sequenced, leaving chains unpaired. Study-level results: Matching with VDJdb favored anti-spike CD8 responses (missing private and CD4 specificities).

A few counts support this clonotype. Its target is unknown. CDR3 length: 15 residues. V lost 0 bases, J lost 5 bases, and 14 bases lay in between. CDR1 and CDR2 (germline): LGHNA, YSLEER. Molecules of cDNA were individually given unique molecular identifiers that were attached to them. MiXCR, applied by TCRdb to the 5' RACE reads, yields one record per CDR3 protein. The repertoire holds roughly 88,000 distinct CDR3 sequences, with 13% to 15% as singletons. Sequenced sample: whole blood. This clonotype was obtained from an adult who was a healthcare worker with PCR-confirmed SARS-CoV-2 infection or an uninfected control (not recorded which). The chain uses TRBV4-3 and TRBJ2-7, with D perhaps matching TRBD1 (5 bases). The CDR3 DNA follows: TGCGCCAGCAGCCAAGAAGGGCAGGGAAGCAACGAGCAGTACTTC. Amino acid sequence: CASSQEGQGSNEQYF.